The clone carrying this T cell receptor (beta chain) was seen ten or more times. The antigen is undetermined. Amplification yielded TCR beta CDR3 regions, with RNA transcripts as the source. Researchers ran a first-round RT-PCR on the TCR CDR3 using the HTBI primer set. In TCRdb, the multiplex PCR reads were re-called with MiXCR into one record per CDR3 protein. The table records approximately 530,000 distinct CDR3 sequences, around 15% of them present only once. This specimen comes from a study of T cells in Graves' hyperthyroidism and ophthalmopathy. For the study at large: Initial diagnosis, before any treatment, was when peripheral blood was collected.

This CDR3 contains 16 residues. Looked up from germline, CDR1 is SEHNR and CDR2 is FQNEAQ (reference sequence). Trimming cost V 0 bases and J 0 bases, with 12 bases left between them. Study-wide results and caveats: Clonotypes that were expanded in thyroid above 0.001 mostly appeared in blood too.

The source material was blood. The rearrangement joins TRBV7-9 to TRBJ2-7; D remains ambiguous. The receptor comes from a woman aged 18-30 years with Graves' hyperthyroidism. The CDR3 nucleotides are TGTGCCAGCAGCTTAGCTGAGTCAGGCGGCTCCTACGAGCAGTACTTC. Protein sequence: CASSLAESGGSYEQYF. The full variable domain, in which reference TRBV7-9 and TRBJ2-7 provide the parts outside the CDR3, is DTGVSQNPRHKITKRGQNVTFRCDPISEHNRLYWYRQTLGQGPEFLTYFQNEAQLEKSRLLSDRFSAERPKGSFSTLEIQRTEQGDSAMYLCASSLAESGGSYEQYFGPGTRLTVT.